This T cell receptor beta chain was observed in a study of blood T cells in healthy people across ages. Losses at the gene ends were 6 bases for V and 3 bases for J; bases not matched to a gene: 4. This CDR3 contains 14 residues. For this clonotype: Antigen: not known.

It was with a sample-barcoded 5' primer and a J-beta primer mix that a second PCR of about 6 to 12 cycles was run. TCRdb re-called the 5' RACE reads through MiXCR, storing one row per CDR3 protein. Here the sample spans roughly 800,000 distinct CDR3 sequences, 20% to 30% being singletons. Study conclusions and caveats: What prevented conclusive comparison of naive and antigen-experienced cells was that PBMCs were unsorted.

This sample was also put to use in a study of T cells of mothers and their children. That source notes: The TCR beta CDR3 read count exceeded 8 million for each mother and was a few million for each child.

The source of this sequence is a boy aged 5 to 17 in good health. The V gene is TRBV12-3 or TRBV12-4, the J gene TRBJ2-2; TRBD1 aligns across 7 bases. The specimen was blood. The DNA of the CDR3 is TGTGCCAGCAGACCTGGGACAGACACCGGGGAGCTGTTTTTT. Its protein product is CASRPGTDTGELFF.